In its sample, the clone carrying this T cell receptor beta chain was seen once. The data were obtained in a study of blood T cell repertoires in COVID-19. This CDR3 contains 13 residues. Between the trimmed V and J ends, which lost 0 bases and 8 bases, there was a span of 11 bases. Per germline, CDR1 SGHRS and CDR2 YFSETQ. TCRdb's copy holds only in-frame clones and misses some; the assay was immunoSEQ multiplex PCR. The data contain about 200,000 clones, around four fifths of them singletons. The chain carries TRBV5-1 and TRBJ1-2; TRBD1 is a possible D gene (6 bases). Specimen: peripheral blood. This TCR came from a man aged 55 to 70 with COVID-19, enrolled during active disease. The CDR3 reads CASSLGTAGGYTF. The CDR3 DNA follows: TGCGCCAGCAGCTTGGGGACAGCAGGCGGCTACACCTTC.